Below, 16 T cell receptor beta chains from the same sample are listed, as sequenced in a study of cytomegalovirus exposure and HLA in healthy donors. The PCR contained 60 Vbeta and 13 Jbeta primers. The repertoire was sequenced with immunoSEQ multiplex PCR; TCRdb's copy has only in-frame clones and lacks some. Of 150,000 or so clones in the sample, just under 80% were seen once. Source material: PBMCs. The receptors stem from a woman in her fifties or sixties in good health and CMV-seropositive.

The rearrangement links TRBV7-9 to TRBJ1-6; TRBD1 matches 10 bases. In germline, CDR1 is SEHNR, CDR2 FQNEAQ (reference sequence). With V trimmed by 5 bases and J by 7 bases, 8 bases remained unmatched. The length of the CDR3 is 16 residues. DNA for the CDR3: TGTGCCAGCAGCCGTACCCGGGACAGGGGCAATTCACCCCTCCACTTT. This encodes CASSRTRDRGNSPLHF. Full variable domain (remainder filled in from reference TRBV7-9 and TRBJ1-6): DTGVSQNPRHKITKRGQNVTFRCDPISEHNRLYWYRQTLGQGPEFLTYFQNEAQLEKSRLLSDRFSAERPKGSFSTLEIQRTEQGDSAMYLCASSRTRDRGNSPLHFGNGTRLTVT.

As for this clone: The germline gene is not matched at one end of the junction; a read error may be the cause. The same CDR3 also results from other DNA sequences found in this sample. This sequence joins TRBV15 and TRBJ2-7; a weak D match, TRBD1 (5 bases). CDR3 size: 12 residues. Germline V CDR1 and CDR2: LNHNV, YYDKDF (reference sequence). Here the CDR3 reads CATSRSRDEQYF. The CDR3 nucleotides read TGTGCCACTAGCAGAAGCAGGGACGAGCAGTACTTC.

This chain joins TRBV5-4 and TRBJ2-3, with 13 positions matching TRBD2. The CDR3 has 18 amino acids. Germline trimming cut 4 bases from V and 0 bases from J; bases unmatched to any gene: 8. Germline V gene data show CDR1 as SGHNT and CDR2 as YYREEE (reference sequence). CDR3 sequence reads: CASSKRLAGGPSTDTQYF. As DNA, the CDR3 is TGTGCCAGCAGCAAAAGACTAGCGGGGGGCCCTAGCACAGATACGCAGTATTTT.

This rearrangement joins TRBV7-9 to TRBJ2-2; D is perhaps TRBD2 (6 bases). Trimming pared 1 base from V and 7 bases from J, leaving 10 bases between. Germline V gene lookup returns CDR1 SEHNR and CDR2 FQNEAQ (reference sequence). The CDR3 spans 14 residues. CDR3 nucleotide sequence: TGTGCCAGCAGCTTAGGCGGGGTTGGCGGGGAGCTGTTTTTT. Its translation: CASSLGGVGGELFF.

The V gene is TRBV7-2, the J gene TRBJ2-7; 7 nucleotides align to TRBD2. V trimming: 2 bases; J trimming: 2 bases; junction bases outside the gene matches: 9. Germline-derived CDR1 and CDR2 are SGHTA and FQGNSA. There are 16 residues in the CDR3. CDR3 nucleotide sequence: TGTGCCAGCAGCTTAAGAGGGAGGGCATCCCCCTACGAGCAGTACTTC. This gives the protein CASSLRGRASPYEQYF.

CDR3 sequence: CASSYRFSNQPQHF. The CDR3 nucleotides are TGTGCCAGCAGTTACCGGTTTAGCAATCAGCCCCAGCATTTT. The rearrangement uses TRBV6-5 and TRBJ1-5; no clear D. V shed 2 bases and J shed 0 bases, with 5 bases lying between them. CDR1 and CDR2 (germline): MNHEY, SVGAGI. CDR3 length: 14 amino acids.

The chain links TRBV19 to TRBJ2-1, with 10 positions matching TRBD2. The ends lost 5 bases at V and 4 bases at J; junction bases unmatched: 5. This CDR3 is built from 15 residues. Per germline, CDR1 LNHDA and CDR2 SQIVND (reference sequence). The CDR3 DNA reads TGTGCCAGTAGTGTAACTAGCGGGGATTACAATGAGCAGTTCTTC. Protein sequence: CASSVTSGDYNEQFF.

The chain couples TRBV5-5 to TRBJ2-3, with 9 bases that match TRBD2. CDR1 SGHKS and CDR2 YYEKEE come from the germline V gene (reference sequence). The length of the CDR3 is 15 residues. Losses at the gene ends were 1 base for V and 3 bases for J; bases not matched to a gene: 3. The CDR3 DNA reads as TGTGCCAGCAGCTTGATAGCGGGAGTGACAGATACGCAGTATTTT. It is translated as CASSLIAGVTDTQYF.

The chain links TRBV28 to TRBJ2-4, with D perhaps TRBD2 (6 bases). The CDR3 sequence is 14 residues long. V lost 4 bases and J lost 7, with 14 bases in between. Per germline, CDR1 MDHEN and CDR2 SYDVKM. The CDR3 loop is CASSSSLGLNIQYF. The CDR3 region has the DNA TGTGCCAGCAGTTCCAGTCTGGGACTGAACATTCAGTACTTC.

The chain is built from TRBV9 and TRBJ2-7, with D possibly being TRBD2 (6 bases). Germline V lookup: CDR1 SGDLS, CDR2 YYNGEE. The CDR3 runs 13 residues. V was pared by 3 bases and J by 3 bases, with 10 bases between. CDR3 residues: CASSGDSGYEQYF. The CDR3 DNA reads TGTGCCAGCAGCGGGGACTCGGGCTACGAGCAGTACTTC. The full variable domain, its missing parts supplied by reference TRBV9 and TRBJ2-7, is DSGVTQTPKHLITATGQRVTLRCSPRSGDLSVYWYQQSLDQGLQFLIQYYNGEERAKGNILERFSAQQFPDLHSELNLSSLELGDSALYFCASSGDSGYEQYFGPGTRLTVT.

This clone has only a few counts. A junction boundary mismatches the germline segment, possibly from a read error. V and J are TRBV7-9 and TRBJ2-3; 12 bases fit TRBD2. This CDR3 contains 16 residues. The V gene's germline CDR1 is SEHNR and CDR2 FQNEAQ (reference sequence). CDR3 bases: TGTTCCAGCAGCTCTACTAGCGGGAGGCCCACAGATACGCAGTATTTT. It specifies CSSSSTSGRPTDTQYF.

In its sample, this clone was seen once. The chain couples TRBV7-2 to TRBJ2-7, with TRBD2 matching over 10 bases. The J segment lost 1 base and the V segment lost 4 bases, leaving 7 bases of the junction unmatched. The CDR3 consists of 16 residues. CDR1 is SGHTA, CDR2 FQGNSA, per germline. DNA for the CDR3: TGTGCCAGCAGCTCAGGGGGACTAGCGCGTTCCTACGAGCAGTACTTC. It translates to CASSSGGLARSYEQYF. The variable domain in full, with the rest retrieved from reference TRBV7-2 and TRBJ2-7, is GAGVSQSPSNKVTEKGKDVELRCDPISGHTALYWYRQSLGQGLEFLIYFQGNSAPDKSGLPSDRFSAERTGGSVSTLTIQRTQQEDSAVYLCASSSGGLARSYEQYFGPGTRLTVT.

The chain combines TRBV2 with TRBJ1-1; tentatively, D is TRBD1 (5 bases). V dropped 6 bases and J dropped 8 bases, with 13 bases sitting between them. CDR3 size: 12 residues. Germline V CDR1 and CDR2: SNHLY, FYNNEI. In DNA form, the CDR3 reads TGTGCCAGCAGAGGGGATCGGACGGAAGCTTTCTTT. Residues: CASRGDRTEAFF.

This rearrangement joins TRBV10-3 to TRBJ2-7; 9 positions agree with TRBD1. Germline loops: CDR1 ENHRY, CDR2 SYGVKD. V trimming: 0 bases; J trimming: 4 bases; junction bases outside the gene matches: 10. The CDR3 sequence is 17 residues long. The CDR3 here is CAISESYRGRDDYEQYF. The CDR3 bases are TGTGCCATCAGTGAGTCCTACAGGGGGCGGGACGATTACGAGCAGTACTTC.

This chain links TRBV2 with TRBJ1-1; D is unresolved. The CDR3 loop spans 14 amino acids. Trimming pared 5 bases from V and 5 bases from J, leaving 15 bases between. CDR1 and CDR2 (germline): SNHLY, FYNNEI. This chain's CDR3 is CASSREMDQTEAFF. The CDR3 DNA sequence: TGTGCCAGCAGTAGGGAGATGGATCAGACTGAAGCTTTCTTT.

V gene TRBV29-1 combines with J gene TRBJ2-3, with D perhaps TRBD1 (5 bases). This CDR3 is built from 11 residues. Germline CDR1 is SQVTM and CDR2 is ANQGSEA. V was pared by 4 bases and J by 4 bases, with 6 bases between. CDR3 sequence (DNA): TGCAGCGTTGGACAGCCAGATACGCAGTATTTT. Encoded protein: CSVGQPDTQYF.